This T cell receptor (beta chain) originates from a study of Tregs in tolerant kidney transplant recipients. Study in general: Recipients received nonmyeloablative bone marrow transplants from related graft donors, with transient mixed chimerism. Whole-study results and caveats: Biological reproducibility was not directly addressed in this study. Activated donor B cell expansion appeared to reveal the most relevant donor-specific TCRbeta repertoire.

V shed 6 bases and J shed 4 bases, with 15 bases lying between them. The CDR3 runs to 15 residues. Germline assignment: CDR1 ENHRY and CDR2 SYGVKD. This clone was found once. Its specificity is not known. TCRdb's copy holds only in-frame clones and misses some; the assay was immunoSEQ multiplex PCR. The sample has some 74,000 clones; about 91% are singletons. Unstimulated regulatory T cells (CD4+CD25+CD127-), CD4+CD25- non-regulatory cells, CD4 and CD8 cells were FACS-sorted from thawed PBMCs. The receptor was derived from a human donor who received a combined kidney and bone marrow transplant. Sequenced here: Tregs from blood, sampled before the transplant. The V and J genes are TRBV10-3 and TRBJ1-4; D is unclear. The CDR3 reads CAIRAQAGSNEKLFF. The DNA of the CDR3 is TGTGCCATCAGAGCCCAGGCCGGGAGTAATGAAAAACTGTTTTTT.